This TCR beta chain was recorded in a study of blood T cell repertoires in COVID-19. Study summary: There were acute and convalescent COVID-19 samples, and they came from the United States, Italy and Spain. PBMCs, B-cell-depleted T cells, or T cells provided the cDNA or gDNA that made up the material.

The authors' processing: From reference gene primer amplification, estimates of nucleated cell counts were derived. Sequencing was performed with immunoSEQ multiplex PCR; in TCRdb, only in-frame clones are kept and a portion is missing. V, J and clone size reflect that table, while D and trimming were determined from the DNA. The repertoire holds fewer than 200,000 clones, with roughly 73% as singletons. Unmatched junction bases numbered 6, after V lost 6 bases and J lost 8 bases. CDR3 length: 13 amino acids. Germline values: CDR1 LNHDA, CDR2 SQIVND (reference sequence). The sequence was obtained from a man aged 70 or older with acute or convalescent COVID-19. Sequences were obtained from peripheral blood. The chain combines TRBV19 with TRBJ2-1; 8 bases match TRBD2. CDR3 sequence (DNA): TGTGCCAGTAGGCCGGGACTAGTGGATGAGCAGTTCTTC. Amino acid sequence: CASRPGLVDEQFF.